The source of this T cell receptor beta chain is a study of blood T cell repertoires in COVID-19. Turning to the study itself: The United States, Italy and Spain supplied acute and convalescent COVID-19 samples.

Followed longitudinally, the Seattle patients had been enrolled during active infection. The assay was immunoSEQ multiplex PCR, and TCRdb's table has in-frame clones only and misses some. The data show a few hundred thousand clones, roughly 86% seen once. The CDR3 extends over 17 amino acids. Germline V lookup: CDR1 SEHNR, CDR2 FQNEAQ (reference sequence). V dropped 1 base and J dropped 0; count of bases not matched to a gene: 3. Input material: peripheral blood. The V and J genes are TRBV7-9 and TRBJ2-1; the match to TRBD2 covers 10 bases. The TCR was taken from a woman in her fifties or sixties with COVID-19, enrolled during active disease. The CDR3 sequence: CASSLVASGGSYNEQFF. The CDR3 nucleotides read TGTGCCAGCAGCTTAGTGGCTAGCGGGGGCTCCTACAATGAGCAGTTCTTC. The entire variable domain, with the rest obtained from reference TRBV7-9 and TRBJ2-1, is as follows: DTGVSQNPRHKITKRGQNVTFRCDPISEHNRLYWYRQTLGQGPEFLTYFQNEAQLEKSRLLSDRFSAERPKGSFSTLEIQRTEQGDSAMYLCASSLVASGGSYNEQFFGPGTRLTVL.